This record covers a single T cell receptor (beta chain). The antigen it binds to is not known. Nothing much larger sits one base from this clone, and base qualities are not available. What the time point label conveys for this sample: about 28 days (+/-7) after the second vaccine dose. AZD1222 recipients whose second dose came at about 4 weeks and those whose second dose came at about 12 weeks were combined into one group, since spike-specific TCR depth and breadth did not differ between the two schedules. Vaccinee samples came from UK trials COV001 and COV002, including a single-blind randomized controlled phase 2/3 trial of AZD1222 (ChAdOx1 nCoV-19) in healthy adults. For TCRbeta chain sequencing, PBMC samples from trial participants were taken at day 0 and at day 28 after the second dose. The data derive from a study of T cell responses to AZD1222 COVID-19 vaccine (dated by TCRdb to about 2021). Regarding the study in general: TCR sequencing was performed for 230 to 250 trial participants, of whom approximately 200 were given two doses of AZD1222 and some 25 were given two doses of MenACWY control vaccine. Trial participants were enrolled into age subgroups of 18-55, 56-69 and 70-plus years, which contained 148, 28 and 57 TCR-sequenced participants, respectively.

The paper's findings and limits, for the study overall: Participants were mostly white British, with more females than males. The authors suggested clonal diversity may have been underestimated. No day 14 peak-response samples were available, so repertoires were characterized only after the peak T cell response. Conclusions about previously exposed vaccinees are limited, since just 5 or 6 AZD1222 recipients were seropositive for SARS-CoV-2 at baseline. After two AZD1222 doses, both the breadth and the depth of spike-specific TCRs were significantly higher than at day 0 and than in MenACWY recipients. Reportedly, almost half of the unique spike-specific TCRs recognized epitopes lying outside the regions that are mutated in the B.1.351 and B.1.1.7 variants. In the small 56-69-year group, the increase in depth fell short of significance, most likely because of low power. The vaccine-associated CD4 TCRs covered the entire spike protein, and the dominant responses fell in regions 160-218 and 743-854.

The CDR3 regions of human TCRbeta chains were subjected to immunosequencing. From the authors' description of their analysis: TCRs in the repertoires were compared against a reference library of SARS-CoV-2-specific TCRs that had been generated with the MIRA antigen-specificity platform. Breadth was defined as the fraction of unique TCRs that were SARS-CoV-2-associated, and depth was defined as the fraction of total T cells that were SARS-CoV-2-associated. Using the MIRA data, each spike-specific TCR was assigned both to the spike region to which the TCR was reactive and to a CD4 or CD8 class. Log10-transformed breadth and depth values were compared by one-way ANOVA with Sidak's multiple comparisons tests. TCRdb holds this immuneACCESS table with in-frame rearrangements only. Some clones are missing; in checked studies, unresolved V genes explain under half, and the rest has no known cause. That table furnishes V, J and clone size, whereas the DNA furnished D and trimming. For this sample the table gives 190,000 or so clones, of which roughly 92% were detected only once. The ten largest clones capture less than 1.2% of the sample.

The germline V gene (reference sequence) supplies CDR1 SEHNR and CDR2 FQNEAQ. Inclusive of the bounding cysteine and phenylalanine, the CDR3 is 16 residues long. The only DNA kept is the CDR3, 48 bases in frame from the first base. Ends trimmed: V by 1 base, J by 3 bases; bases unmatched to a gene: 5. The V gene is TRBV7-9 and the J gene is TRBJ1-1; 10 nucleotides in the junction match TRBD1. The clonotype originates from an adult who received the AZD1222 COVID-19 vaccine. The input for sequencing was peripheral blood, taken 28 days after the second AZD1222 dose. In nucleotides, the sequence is TGTGCCAGCAGCTTAGGACAGGGGGCGGTTGACACTGAAGCTTTCTTT. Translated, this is CASSLGQGAVDTEAFF.